The 16 T cell receptor beta chains in this list originate from one sample, sequenced in a study of T cell responses to AZD1222 COVID-19 vaccine. Libraries were prepared by immunoSEQ multiplex PCR; TCRdb keeps only in-frame clonotypes and omits some of them. The repertoire holds roughly 130,000 clones, about 90% seen once, with 1.5% to 2% in the top ten. The sample was peripheral blood, taken on day 0 of AZD1222 vaccination. These TCRs come from an adult in good health.

The rearrangement uses TRBV19 and TRBJ1-1; 8 bases agree with TRBD1. From germline, CDR1 is LNHDA and CDR2 SQIVND (reference sequence). CDR3 size: 15 residues. V was clipped by 3 bases and J by 7 bases; unmatched bases: 10. CDR3 DNA: TGTGCCAGTAGTATCTCGGCCAGGGGGCGAAGTGAAGCTTTCTTT. As protein: CASSISARGRSEAFF.

This chain links TRBV6-5 with TRBJ1-4; 7 bases align to TRBD1. V gave up 5 bases and J gave up 6 bases; unmatched junction bases: 9. The CDR3 runs to 15 residues. CDR1 and CDR2 (germline): MNHEY, SVGAGI. The CDR3 spells CASSRQGLGDEKLFF. The CDR3 DNA reads as TGTGCCAGCAGTCGACAGGGCTTGGGGGATGAAAAACTGTTTTTT.

The chain carries TRBV7-9 and TRBJ2-1, with D perhaps matching TRBD1 or TRBD2 (5 bases each). The V end was cut by 4 bases, the J end by 3 bases, with 16 bases between. Germline values: CDR1 SEHNR, CDR2 FQNEAQ (reference sequence). This CDR3 spans 16 amino acids. CDR3 sequence reads: CASSSRGRKIYNEQFF. CDR3 sequence (DNA): TGTGCCAGCAGCTCTCGGGGCAGGAAAATCTACAATGAGCAGTTCTTC.

DNA for the CDR3: TGTGCCAGCAGCTTAGACCGGGATCAGCCCCAGCATTTT. This translates into CASSLDRDQPQHF. This sequence joins TRBV7-2 and TRBJ1-5; D ambiguous. Deletions cut 1 base from V and 5 bases from J, with 6 bases between. The CDR3 is 13 amino acids. Germline V CDR1 and CDR2: SGHTA, FQGNSA.

This clone came up once. This chain uses TRBV2 with TRBJ2-3; D remains ambiguous. The CDR3 has 16 amino acids. Germline V lookup: CDR1 SNHLY, CDR2 FYNNEI. V was cut by 1 base and J by 3 bases, with 14 bases left in between. The CDR3: CASSEGFALGTDTQYF. The CDR3 DNA follows: TGTGCCAGCAGTGAAGGGTTCGCGTTAGGGACAGATACGCAGTATTTT. The variable domain in full, completed from reference TRBV2 and TRBJ2-3, reads EPEVTQTPSHQVTQMGQEVILRCVPISNHLYFYWYRQILGQKVEFLVSFYNNEISEKSEIFDDQFSVERPDGSNFTLKIRSTKLEDSAMYFCASSEGFALGTDTQYFGPGTRLTVL.

This sequence joins TRBV12-3 or TRBV12-4 and TRBJ1-2, with unresolved D. The CDR3 sequence is 11 residues long. Between the trimmed V and J ends, which lost 3 bases and 4 bases, there was a span of 3 bases. The CDR3 region is CASSFGYGYTF. The CDR3 coding sequence is TGTGCCAGCAGTTTTGGCTATGGCTACACCTTC.

The rearrangement uses TRBV2 and TRBJ2-1, with 9 nucleotides matching TRBD1. This CDR3 has 16 amino acids. The junction had 13 bases not matched to a gene; V was cut back by 4 bases and J by 9 bases. CDR1 is SNHLY, CDR2 FYNNEI, per germline. The CDR3 loop is CASSGIDRGNSGEQFF. The CDR3 region has the DNA TGTGCCAGCAGTGGAATTGACAGGGGGAATTCAGGTGAGCAGTTCTTC.

This chain connects TRBV3-1 (or the pseudogene TRBV3-2) to TRBJ1-6; a possible D gene is TRBD1 (6 bases). The V gene's germline CDR1 is LGHDT and CDR2 YNNKEL (reference sequence). Trimming left V 4 bases short and J 5 bases short, with 15 bases between. CDR3 size: 16 residues. The CDR3 here is CASSPLTGRNNSPLHF. The DNA of the CDR3 is TGTGCCAGCAGCCCGCTAACAGGGAGAAATAATTCACCCCTCCACTTT.

Concerning this clone: Distinct nucleotide sequences in the sample also encode this CDR3. V usage is TRBV18 and J usage is TRBJ1-5; a weak D match, TRBD1 (5 bases). The CDR3 is 14 residues long. Deletions cut 3 bases from V and 2 bases from J, with 8 bases between. CDR1 is KGHSH and CDR2 is LQKENI in the germline V gene. The DNA for the CDR3 is TGTGCCAGCTCACCTGGAGGGGGCAATCAGCCCCAGCATTTT. Translated, it gives CASSPGGGNQPQHF.

The chain links TRBV6-5 to TRBJ1-2; 7 positions match TRBD1. The CDR3 loop spans 13 amino acids. Germline assignment: CDR1 MNHEY and CDR2 SVGAGI. Trimming removed 6 bases from V and 2 bases from J; junction bases left unmatched: 3. CDR3 amino acids: CASSNRGNYGYTF. CDR3 DNA sequence: TGTGCCAGCAGCAACAGGGGAAACTATGGCTACACCTTC.

For the CDR3, the DNA is TGCGCCAGCAGCCAAGATATGGGGCGGCCGGTGGGCTACACCTTC. It is translated as CASSQDMGRPVGYTF. The chain uses TRBV4-1 and TRBJ1-2, with D possibly being TRBD1 (5 bases). Germline values: CDR1 MGHRA, CDR2 YSYEKL. V was cut by 0 bases and J by 8 bases, with 16 bases left in between. The CDR3 length is 15 residues.

The chain carries TRBV3-1 (or the pseudogene TRBV3-2) and TRBJ2-1; 7 nucleotides line up with TRBD2. The CDR3 covers 15 residues. Unmatched junction bases numbered 5, after V lost 2 bases and J lost 4 bases. CDR1 is LGHDT, CDR2 YNNKEL, per germline (reference sequence). The CDR3 DNA reads as TGTGCCAGCAGCCAAACTAGCGTGTCATACAATGAGCAGTTCTTC. Translated, it gives CASSQTSVSYNEQFF.

This chain joins TRBV6-6 and TRBJ1-5, with no clear D. Germline V gives CDR1 MNHNY, CDR2 SVGAGI (reference sequence). With 0 bases removed from V and 0 bases from J, the gap between germline ends came to 6 bases. The CDR3 totals 15 residues. The CDR3 region is CASSYSGNSNQPQHF. CDR3 nucleotides: TGTGCCAGCAGTTACTCCGGGAATAGCAATCAGCCCCAGCATTTT.

The chain recombines TRBV5-6 with TRBJ2-6; either TRBD1 or TRBD2 may fit D (5 bases each). CDR1 and CDR2 (germline): SGHDT, YYEEEE. With 4 bases removed from V and 0 bases from J, the gap between germline ends came to 17 bases. The CDR3 covers 18 residues. The CDR3 sequence: CASSTQTQGDSGANVLTF. The CDR3 DNA is TGTGCCAGCAGCACCCAAACCCAGGGAGACTCTGGGGCCAACGTCCTGACTTTC.

The chain couples TRBV5-6 to TRBJ2-7; D is unresolved. CDR1 is SGHDT, CDR2 YYEEEE, per germline. Trimming took off 1 base at V and 3 bases at J, with 5 bases between the two ends. The CDR3 extends over 12 amino acids. The CDR3 bases are TGTGCCAGCAGCTTGCCTTACTACGAGCAGTACGTC. Its protein is CASSLPYYEQYV.

Remarks on this clone: One junction end disagrees with the germline gene, perhaps due to a read error. The gene calls are TRBV23-1 and TRBJ1-4; D is unclear. TRBV23-1 is labeled an ORF, and its function is uncertain. The CDR3 loop spans 9 amino acids. For the CDR3, the DNA is TGCGCCAGCAGTCAATTTACCCATTTT. Protein sequence: CASSQFTHF.